The T cell receptor (beta chain) under discussion was sequenced for a study of tumor and adjacent non-tumor tissue in lung cancer. Study-level background: There were about 12 adenocarcinoma, a couple of squamous cell carcinoma and 1 small cell lung cancer cases. Aged about 31 to 85 years, patients included nine to ten men and 4 to 6 women with stage I to III disease.

Concerning this clonotype itself: A read error may account for a junction end that differs from germline.

The library came from three nested PCR rounds adapted from ARM-PCR protocols. A single record per CDR3 protein comes from TCRdb applying MiXCR to the multiplex PCR reads. The sample consists of around 99,000 distinct CDR3 sequences, 60% to 65% of them appearing once. This sample's RNA came from whole unsorted tissue. More than 3 cm separated this lung sample from the edge of the tumor. Chemotherapy-naive patients with new lung cancer underwent thoracic surgery in China, August–November 2014. This CDR3 region has 19 residues. Sequenced sample: distant non-tumor lung tissue. The source is a man between 60 and 75 years old with non-small cell lung cancer. This chain joins TRBV12-3 or TRBV12-4 and TRBJ2-6, with D possibly matching TRBD1 (5 bases). The CDR3 spells CASNRLWKTRGSGANALTF. The CDR3 coding sequence is TGTGCCAGCAACAGACTGTGGAAGACACGTGGGTCTGGGGCCAACGCCCTGACTTTC.